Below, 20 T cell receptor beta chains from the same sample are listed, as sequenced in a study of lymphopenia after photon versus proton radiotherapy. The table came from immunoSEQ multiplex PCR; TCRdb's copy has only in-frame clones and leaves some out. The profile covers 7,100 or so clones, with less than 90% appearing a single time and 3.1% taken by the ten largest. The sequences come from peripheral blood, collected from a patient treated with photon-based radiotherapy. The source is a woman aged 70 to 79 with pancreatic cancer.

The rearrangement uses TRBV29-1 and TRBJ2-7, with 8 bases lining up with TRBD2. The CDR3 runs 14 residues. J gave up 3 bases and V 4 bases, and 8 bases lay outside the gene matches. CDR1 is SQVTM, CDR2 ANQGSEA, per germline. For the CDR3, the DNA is TGCAGCGTTGTTGCCGGTCTAGCGGGCTACGAGCAGTACTTC. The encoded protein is CSVVAGLAGYEQYF.

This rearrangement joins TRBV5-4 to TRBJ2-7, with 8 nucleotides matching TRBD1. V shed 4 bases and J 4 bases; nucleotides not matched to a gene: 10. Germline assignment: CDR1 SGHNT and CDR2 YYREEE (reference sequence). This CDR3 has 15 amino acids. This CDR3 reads CASSGTGTGSYEQYF. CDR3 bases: TGTGCCAGCAGCGGAACCGGGACAGGTTCTTACGAGCAGTACTTC.

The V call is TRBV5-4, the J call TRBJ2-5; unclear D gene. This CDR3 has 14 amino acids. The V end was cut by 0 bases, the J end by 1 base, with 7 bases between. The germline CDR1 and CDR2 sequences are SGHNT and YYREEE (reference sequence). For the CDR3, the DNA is TGTGCCAGCAGCTTGGACCGGACCCAAGAGACCCAGTACTTC. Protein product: CASSLDRTQETQYF.

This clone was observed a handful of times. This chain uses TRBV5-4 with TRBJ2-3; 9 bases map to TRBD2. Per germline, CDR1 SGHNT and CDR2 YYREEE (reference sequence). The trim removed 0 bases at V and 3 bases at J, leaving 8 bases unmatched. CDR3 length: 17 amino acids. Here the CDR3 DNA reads TGTGCCAGCAGCTTGGCCAGGCGGGAGGGCGGGACAGATACGCAGTATTTT. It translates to CASSLARREGGTDTQYF.

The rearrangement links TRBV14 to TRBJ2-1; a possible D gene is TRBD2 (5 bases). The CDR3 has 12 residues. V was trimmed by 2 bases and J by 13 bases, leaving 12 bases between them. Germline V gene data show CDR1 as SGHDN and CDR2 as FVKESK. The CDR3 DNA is TGTGCCAGCAGCCAAATAGGACTCCGCCAGTTCTTC. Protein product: CASSQIGLRQFF.

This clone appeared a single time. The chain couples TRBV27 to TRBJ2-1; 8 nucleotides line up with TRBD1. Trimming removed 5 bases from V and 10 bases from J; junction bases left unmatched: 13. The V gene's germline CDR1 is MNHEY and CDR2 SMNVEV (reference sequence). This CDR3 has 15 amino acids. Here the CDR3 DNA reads TGTGCCAGCAGTCTGACCCGGCAGGGGGCGGGGGAGCAGTTCTTC. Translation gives CASSLTRQGAGEQFF.

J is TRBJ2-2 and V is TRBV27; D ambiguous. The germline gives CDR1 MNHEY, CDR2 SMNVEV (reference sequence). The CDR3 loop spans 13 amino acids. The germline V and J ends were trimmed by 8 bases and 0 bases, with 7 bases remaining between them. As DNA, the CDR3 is TGTGCCAGCCGCAGGACGAACACCGGGGAGCTGTTTTTT. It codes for CASRRTNTGELFF.

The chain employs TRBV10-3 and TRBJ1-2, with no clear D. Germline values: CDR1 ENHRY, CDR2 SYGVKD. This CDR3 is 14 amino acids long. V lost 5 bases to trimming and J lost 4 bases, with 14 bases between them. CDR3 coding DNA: TGTGCCATCAGTCTTACAGTATCTACCTATGGCTACACCTTC. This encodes CAISLTVSTYGYTF.

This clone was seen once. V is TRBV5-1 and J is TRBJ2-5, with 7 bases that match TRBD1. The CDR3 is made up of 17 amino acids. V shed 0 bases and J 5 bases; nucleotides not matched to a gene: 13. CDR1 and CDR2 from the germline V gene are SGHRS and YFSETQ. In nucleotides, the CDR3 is TGCGCCAGCAGCTTGGCCCAAACAGGGGTAGGGGGCGAGACCCAGTACTTC. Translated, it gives CASSLAQTGVGGETQYF.

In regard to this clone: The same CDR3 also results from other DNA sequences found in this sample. The CDR3 DNA reads as TGTGCCAGCAGGGCTAGCGCCGGGGAGCTGTTTTTT. Amino acids: CASRASAGELFF. This chain connects TRBV9 to TRBJ2-2; perhaps TRBD2 as D (6 bases). Germline-derived CDR1 and CDR2 are SGDLS and YYNGEE. Trimming pared 5 bases from V and 6 bases from J, leaving 8 bases between. The length of the CDR3 is 12 residues.

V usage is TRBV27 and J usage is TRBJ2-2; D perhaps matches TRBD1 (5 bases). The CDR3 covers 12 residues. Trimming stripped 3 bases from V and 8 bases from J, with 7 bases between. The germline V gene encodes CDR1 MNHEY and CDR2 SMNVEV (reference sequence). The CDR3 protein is CASSFRQGELFF. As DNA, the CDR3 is TGTGCCAGCAGTTTTCGACAGGGGGAGCTGTTTTTT.

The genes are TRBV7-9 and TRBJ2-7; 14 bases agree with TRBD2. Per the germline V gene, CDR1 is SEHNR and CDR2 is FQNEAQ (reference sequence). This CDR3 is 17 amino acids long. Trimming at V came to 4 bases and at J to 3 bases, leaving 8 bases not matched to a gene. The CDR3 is CASSSTPGTSGSYEQYF. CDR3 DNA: TGTGCCAGCAGCTCGACCCCCGGGACTAGCGGGAGCTACGAGCAGTACTTC.

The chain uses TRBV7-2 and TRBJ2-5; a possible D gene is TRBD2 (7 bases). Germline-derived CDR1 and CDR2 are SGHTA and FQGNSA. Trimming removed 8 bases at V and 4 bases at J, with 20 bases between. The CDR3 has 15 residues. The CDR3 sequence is CASSPRGGWVETQYF. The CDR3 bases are TGTGCCAGCTCGCCAAGGGGGGGCTGGGTAGAGACCCAGTACTTC.

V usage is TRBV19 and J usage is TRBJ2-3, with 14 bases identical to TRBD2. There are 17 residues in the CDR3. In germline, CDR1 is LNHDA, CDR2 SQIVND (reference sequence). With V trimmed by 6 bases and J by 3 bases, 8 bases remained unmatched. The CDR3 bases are TGTGCCAGTAGCAATCCGGGGACTAGCGGGAGAACAGATACGCAGTATTTT. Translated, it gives CASSNPGTSGRTDTQYF.

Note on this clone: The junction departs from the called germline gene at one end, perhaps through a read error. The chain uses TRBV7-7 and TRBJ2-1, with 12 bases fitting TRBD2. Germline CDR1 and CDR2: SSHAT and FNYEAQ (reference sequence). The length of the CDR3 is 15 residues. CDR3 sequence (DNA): TGTGCTAGCAGCCCCGGGACTAGCGGGTACAATGAGCAGTTCTTC. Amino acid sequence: CASSPGTSGYNEQFF.

CDR3: CASSPWTGGVYTQYF. The CDR3 coding sequence is TGTGCCAGCAGCCCCTGGACAGGGGGCGTGTATACGCAGTATTTT. J is TRBJ2-3 and V is TRBV7-2; 11 bases agree with TRBD1. This CDR3 has 15 amino acids. Per germline, CDR1 SGHTA and CDR2 FQGNSA. Trimming at V came to 5 bases and at J to 7 bases, leaving 8 bases not matched to a gene.

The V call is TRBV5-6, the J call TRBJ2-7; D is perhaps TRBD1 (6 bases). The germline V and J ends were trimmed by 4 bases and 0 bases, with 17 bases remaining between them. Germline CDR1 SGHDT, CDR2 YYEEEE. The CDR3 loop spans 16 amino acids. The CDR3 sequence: CASSVRTAFFSYEQYF. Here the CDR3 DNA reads TGTGCCAGCAGCGTCCGGACAGCCTTCTTCTCCTACGAGCAGTACTTC.

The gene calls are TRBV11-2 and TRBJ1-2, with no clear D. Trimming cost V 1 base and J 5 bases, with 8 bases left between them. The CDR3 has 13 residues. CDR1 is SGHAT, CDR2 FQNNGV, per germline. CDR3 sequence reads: CASSLGDFYGYTF. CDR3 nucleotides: TGTGCCAGCAGCTTAGGGGATTTTTATGGCTACACCTTC.

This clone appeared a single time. This CDR3 reads CASSSEPRISTDTQYF. The CDR3 DNA follows: TGCGCCAGCAGCAGCGAACCCCGGATCAGCACAGATACGCAGTATTTT. The V and J genes are TRBV5-1 and TRBJ2-3, with D unresolved. This CDR3 contains 16 residues. Germline V gene sequence: CDR1 SGHRS, CDR2 YFSETQ. V lost 4 bases to trimming and J lost 0 bases, with 15 bases between them.

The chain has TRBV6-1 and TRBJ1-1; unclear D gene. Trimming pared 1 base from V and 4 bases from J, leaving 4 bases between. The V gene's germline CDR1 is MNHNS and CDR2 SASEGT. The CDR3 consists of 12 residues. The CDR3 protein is CASSEGGTEAFF. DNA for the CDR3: TGTGCCAGCAGTGAAGGGGGCACTGAAGCTTTCTTT.